This TCR beta chain emerged from a study of blood T cell repertoires in COVID-19. Germline loops: CDR1 SEHNR, CDR2 FQNEAQ (reference sequence). The CDR3 runs to 15 residues. The table came from immunoSEQ multiplex PCR; TCRdb's copy has only in-frame clones and leaves some out. The sample holds some 230,000 clones, less than 90% seen once. A note on this clone: Sequence at one end of the junction differs from germline and may be a read error.

The origin of this receptor is a woman aged 60-75 years who had recovered from COVID-19. The J gene is TRBJ2-1, the V gene TRBV7-9, with TRBD2 identical over 8 bases. Material: peripheral blood. DNA for the CDR3: TGTGCCAGCAGCTTATACGGGGGGGCCTACGATGAGCAGTTCTTC. Translated: CASSLYGGAYDEQFF.